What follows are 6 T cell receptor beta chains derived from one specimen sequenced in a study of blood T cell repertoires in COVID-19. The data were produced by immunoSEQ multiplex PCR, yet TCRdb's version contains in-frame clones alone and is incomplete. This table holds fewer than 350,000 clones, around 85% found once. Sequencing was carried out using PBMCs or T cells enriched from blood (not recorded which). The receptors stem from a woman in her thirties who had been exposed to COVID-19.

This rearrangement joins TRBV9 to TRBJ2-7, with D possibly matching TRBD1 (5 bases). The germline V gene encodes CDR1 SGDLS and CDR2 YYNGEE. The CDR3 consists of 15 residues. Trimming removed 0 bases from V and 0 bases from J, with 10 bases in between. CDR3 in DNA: TGTGCCAGCAGCGTAGCAACAGACAGCTCCTACGAGCAGTACTTC. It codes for CASSVATDSSYEQYF.

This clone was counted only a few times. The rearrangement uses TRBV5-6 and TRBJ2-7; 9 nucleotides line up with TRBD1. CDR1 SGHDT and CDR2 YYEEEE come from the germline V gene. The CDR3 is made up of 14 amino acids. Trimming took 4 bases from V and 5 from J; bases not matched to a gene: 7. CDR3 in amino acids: CASSTGTGFHEQYF. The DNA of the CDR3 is TGTGCCAGCAGCACCGGGACAGGGTTCCACGAGCAGTACTTC.

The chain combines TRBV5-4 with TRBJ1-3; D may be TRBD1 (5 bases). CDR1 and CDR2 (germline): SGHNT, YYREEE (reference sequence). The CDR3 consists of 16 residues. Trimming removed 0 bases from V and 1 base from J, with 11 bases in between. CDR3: CASSLAGSISGNTIYF. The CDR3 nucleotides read TGTGCCAGCAGCTTGGCAGGGTCTATATCTGGAAACACCATATATTTT. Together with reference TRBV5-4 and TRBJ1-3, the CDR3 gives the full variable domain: ETGVTQSPTHLIKTRGQQVTLRCSSQSGHNTVSWYQQALGQGPQFIFQYYREEENGRGNFPPRFSGLQFPNYSSELNVNALELDDSALYLCASSLAGSISGNTIYFGEGSWLTVV.

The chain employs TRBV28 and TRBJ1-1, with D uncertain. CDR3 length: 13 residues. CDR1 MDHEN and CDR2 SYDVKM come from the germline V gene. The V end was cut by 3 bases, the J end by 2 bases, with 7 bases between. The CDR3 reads CASSLVRNTEAFF. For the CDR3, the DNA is TGTGCCAGCAGTTTGGTGAGAAACACTGAAGCTTTCTTT. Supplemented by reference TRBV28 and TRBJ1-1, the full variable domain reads DVKVTQSSRYLVKRTGEKVFLECVQDMDHENMFWYRQDPGLGLRLIYFSYDVKMKEKGDIPEGYSVSREKKERFSLILESASTNQTSMYLCASSLVRNTEAFFGQGTRLTVV.

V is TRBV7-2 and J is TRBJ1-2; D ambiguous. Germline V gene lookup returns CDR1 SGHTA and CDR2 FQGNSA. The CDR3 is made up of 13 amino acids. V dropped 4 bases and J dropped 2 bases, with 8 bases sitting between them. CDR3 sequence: CASSSVSNYGYTF. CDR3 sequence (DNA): TGTGCCAGCAGCTCAGTGTCAAACTATGGCTACACCTTC.

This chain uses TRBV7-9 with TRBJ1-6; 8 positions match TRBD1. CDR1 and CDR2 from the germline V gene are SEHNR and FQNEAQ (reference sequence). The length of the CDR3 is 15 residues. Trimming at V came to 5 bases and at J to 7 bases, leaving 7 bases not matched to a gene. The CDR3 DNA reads TGTGCCAGCAGCCCAGGACAGGGAGAGAATTCACCCCTCCACTTT. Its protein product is CASSPGQGENSPLHF.